This T cell receptor beta chain was captured in a study of T cell repertoires in cytomegalovirus infection. Study background: CMV epitopes that were recently identified and HLA-C-restricted were used alongside well-studied HLA-B-restricted ones. Signatures in public TCR beta sequences pointed to both CMV infection and matching HLA type.

Using its own MiXCR run on the reads, TCRdb lists one record per CDR3 protein. The sample contains 40,000 to 55,000 distinct CDR3 sequences, 21% of which appear only once. General study findings and limits: Carriers of CMV and the relevant HLA type were discriminated by public TCR beta frequency. HLA-C-restricted, CMV-specific TCR beta clonotypes were dominant ex vivo.

This clonotype was recorded a few times. Its antigen is undetermined. The sample was CD8+ T cells from cultured PBMCs, taken from culture after CMV antigen stimulation. This receptor was identified in a human donor in good health (CMV status not recorded). Some clones in this sample may be carry-over from other donors' samples.

For the CDR3, the DNA is TGTGCCAGCAGCTTAGCTTGGCAGGGGGGTGACTATGGCTACACCTTC. Translating it yields CASSLAWQGGDYGYTF. The genes are TRBV7-8 and TRBJ1-2; 7 positions agree with TRBD1. CDR3 length: 16 amino acids. Germline V CDR1 and CDR2: SGHVS, FQNEAQ. The trim removed 0 bases at V and 3 bases at J, leaving 7 bases unmatched.